This is a list of T cell receptor beta chains from one sample in a study of blood T cells in healthy people across ages. One entry per CDR3 protein, called by TCRdb with MiXCR from the 5' RACE reads. Counted here are about 1.1 million distinct CDR3 sequences, roughly two fifths occurring once; the ten biggest clones make up 10% to 15%. Sample: blood. The receptors shown here come from a man aged 18 to 35 in good health. Each CDR3 is given with its conserved first and last residue. D genes are given only for firm matches. Clone size is not always given. Where it is, it says once, few, many or a class for expanded clones.

cdr3_nt cdr3_aa j_call clone_size d_call v_call
TGTGCCAGCAGCCAGCAGAGCACAGATACGCAGTATTTT CASSQQSTDTQYF TRBJ2-3 NA NA TRBV7-2
TGCGCCAGCAGCCAAACACGCGATTCCTACGAGCAGTACTTC CASSQTRDSYEQYF TRBJ2-7 NA NA TRBV4-1
TGTGCCAGCAGTTTGAGGGCATACAATGAGCAGTTCTTC CASSLRAYNEQFF TRBJ2-1 many NA TRBV12-3/TRBV12-4
TGTGCCAGCAGAAACCTGCAGGGAAAGCAAGAGACCCAGTACTTC CASRNLQGKQETQYF TRBJ2-5 NA NA TRBV12-3/TRBV12-4
TGCAGTGCCCAGCGGGGGTACAATGAGCAGTTCTTC CSAQRGYNEQFF TRBJ2-1 few TRBD2 TRBV20-1
TGTGCCAGCAGTTTTATGGGAGGGGGAGAGACCCAGTACTTC CASSFMGGGETQYF TRBJ2-5 many NA TRBV27
TGCGCCAGCAGCCAACCAAAGGGCAATGAGCAGTTCTTC CASSQPKGNEQFF TRBJ2-1 NA NA TRBV4-3
TGCAGCGTTGCGGTAGGGTATACCGGGGAGCTGTTTTTT CSVAVGYTGELFF TRBJ2-2 few NA TRBV29-1
TGTGCCAGCAGCGGGGGTCTAGGCTCTCTGTTTTTT CASSGGLGSLFF TRBJ1-4 few NA TRBV7-2
TGTGCCAGCAGTCCCGCCGGAGCTCCGGCTTTCTTT CASSPAGAPAFF TRBJ1-1 NA NA TRBV27
TGTGCCAGCAGTTACATCTCAGGGCCCCGCGGAGATACGCAGTATTTT CASSYISGPRGDTQYF TRBJ2-3 few NA TRBV6-2/TRBV6-3
TGTGCCAGCAGTTTACGGTCGCTGAACACAGATACGCAGTATTTT CASSLRSLNTDTQYF TRBJ2-3 NA NA TRBV27
TGCAGTGCGGGGGACGGCGGAGGTACGCAGTATTTT CSAGDGGGTQYF TRBJ2-3 NA NA TRBV20-1
TGTGCCAGCAGTTTCACGGGGAGCGCTCAGCCCCAGCATTTT CASSFTGSAQPQHF TRBJ1-5 few NA TRBV27
TGCGCCAGCAGCGAAGGGTTTCCAGATACGCAGTATTTT CASSEGFPDTQYF TRBJ2-3 NA NA TRBV4-3
TGTGCCAGCAGCCATTTACGTGAGACCCAGTACTTC CASSHLRETQYF TRBJ2-5 NA NA TRBV3-1
TGTGCCAGCAGCCAAACCGGACAGGGACTTTCAGCTAACTATGGCTACACCTTC CASSQTGQGLSANYGYTF TRBJ1-2 NA TRBD1 TRBV14
TGTGCCAACCGAAAGACAGGGGCGGCAATTAATCAGCCCCAGCATTTT CANRKTGAAINQPQHF TRBJ1-5 NA TRBD1 TRBV2
TGTGCCAGCAGCCCCTACCCTAATGAAAAACTGTTTTTT CASSPYPNEKLFF TRBJ1-4 NA NA TRBV7-9
TGTGCCAGCAGCCAAGCTCAGAGTTCACCCCTCCACTTT CASSQAQSSPLHF TRBJ1-6 many NA TRBV4-2
TGTGCCAGCAGCTTACGCAGGGAGCGGGTTGAAAAACTGTTTTTT CASSLRRERVEKLFF TRBJ1-4 few NA TRBV13
TGTGCCAGCAGTTTAAAATTTTCTTGGCTAGCGGGGGAAACAGATACGCAGTATTTT CASSLKFSWLAGETDTQYF TRBJ2-3 many TRBD2 TRBV27
TGCGCCAGCAGCTGGGGGACAGGGGGCAGAGACACTGAAGCTTTCTTT CASSWGTGGRDTEAFF TRBJ1-1 NA TRBD1 TRBV5-1
TGTGCCAGCAGCCAAGCTAGCGGGGGCAGAAATGAGCAGTACTTC CASSQASGGRNEQYF TRBJ2-7 NA TRBD2 TRBV14
TGTGCCAGCAGCACACCGGGACAGGGGGGTACGCAGTATTTT CASSTPGQGGTQYF TRBJ2-3 NA TRBD1 TRBV11-2
TGTGCCAGCTCAGCCAACGGGGGGGCGACTGGGACAGATACGCAGTATTTT CASSANGGATGTDTQYF TRBJ2-3 once TRBD2 TRBV18
TGTGCCAGCAGCTTAGACTCCCGGGACAGTTATCAGCCCCAGCATTTT CASSLDSRDSYQPQHF TRBJ1-5 NA TRBD1 TRBV11-2
TGCAGTGCTAGAGATAGACAGTGGGGTGAGCAGTTCTTC CSARDRQWGEQFF TRBJ2-1 few NA TRBV20-1
TGTGCCAGCTCACCGATGGGGGACAGCCGCGATGGCTACACCTTC CASSPMGDSRDGYTF TRBJ1-2 NA TRBD1 TRBV18
TGTGCCAGCAGTGAAGCGCGGGAGGGGTTAAAACTGTTTTTT CASSEAREGLKLFF TRBJ1-4 NA NA TRBV2
TGCGCCAGCAGCCAAGAACATAACGTTGGCCACACCTTC CASSQEHNVGHTF TRBJ1-2 NA NA TRBV4-3
TGCGCCAGCAGCGGTGACGGTTTTACAGATACGCAGTATTTT CASSGDGFTDTQYF TRBJ2-3 many NA TRBV5-1
TGTGCCAGCAGCCCTCGACGAGCGGCCATCTCCTACGAGCAGTACTTC CASSPRRAAISYEQYF TRBJ2-7 NA NA TRBV3-1
TGTGCCAGCAGTGACCGTCGGGGAACTGAAGCTTTCTTT CASSDRRGTEAFF TRBJ1-1 NA NA TRBV2
TGTGCCAGCAGCCAAGATAGGGTACAAGCGGGGTTATCCCCCAATGAGCAGTACTTC CASSQDRVQAGLSPNEQYF TRBJ2-7 NA TRBD2 TRBV4-2
TGCGCCAGCAGCCAAGTCGGTGCGAAAATGGAGCAGTTCTTC CASSQVGAKMEQFF TRBJ2-1 NA NA TRBV4-1
TGCAGTGCCGTCGACAGGGGACCGGTTAGCTATGGCTACACCTTC CSAVDRGPVSYGYTF TRBJ1-2 few TRBD1 TRBV20-1
TGCGCCAGCAGCCCGGGACACGCAACGTTAACTAACTATGGCTACACCTTC CASSPGHATLTNYGYTF TRBJ1-2 few NA TRBV4-1
TGCAGTGCTAGGTCCCTCAACGATGAGCAGTTCTTC CSARSLNDEQFF TRBJ2-1 NA NA TRBV20-1
TGTGCCAGCAGTGAGTTCGGGGGGTACCAAGAGACCCAGTACTTC CASSEFGGYQETQYF TRBJ2-5 few TRBD2 TRBV25-1
TGTGCCAGCAGTTACTCGCCTGACAGGGGAGTTACCGGGGAGCTGTTTTTT CASSYSPDRGVTGELFF TRBJ2-2 NA TRBD1 TRBV6-5
TGTGCCAGCAGGGCCTCAGTGAACACTGAAGCTTTCTTT CASRASVNTEAFF TRBJ1-1 NA NA TRBV7-3
TGCAGTGCTCCAGATCCGGGCCTCGAAAGAACTTATGGCTACACCTTC CSAPDPGLERTYGYTF TRBJ1-2 NA NA TRBV20-1
TGTGCCAGCTCACTTCGGGGAATAGTAGGGGAGACCCAGTTCTTC CASSLRGIVGETQFF TRBJ2-1 NA NA TRBV18
TGTGCCAGTAGTCCCCGGGACAGCACTAACTATGGCTACACCTTC CASSPRDSTNYGYTF TRBJ1-2 NA TRBD1 TRBV19
TGTGCCAGCAGCTCAGATCTCGGCGGAACGCAGTATTTT CASSSDLGGTQYF TRBJ2-3 NA NA TRBV7-2
TGTGCCAGCAGCTTACCCGGGACACGTGGAGGCAATGAGCAGTTCTTC CASSLPGTRGGNEQFF TRBJ2-1 NA NA TRBV7-9
TGCGCCAGCAACCTAGCGGGGTCTGGTGATACGCAGTATTTT CASNLAGSGDTQYF TRBJ2-3 NA TRBD2 TRBV10-2
TGTGCCAGCAGCCAAGAAAGCACTTCACCCCTCCACTTT CASSQESTSPLHF TRBJ1-6 NA NA TRBV4-2
TGTGCCAGCAGCTTGGAGCTTACAGTCACTGAAGCTTTCTTT CASSLELTVTEAFF TRBJ1-1 few NA TRBV13
TGTGCCAGCAGTAGTCCGGGACTAGCGAGCAAAGAGACCCAGTACTTC CASSSPGLASKETQYF TRBJ2-5 few TRBD2 TRBV6-5
TGTGCCAGCAGCGCCCGACCCCTGGCCTCCTACGAGCAGTACTTC CASSARPLASYEQYF TRBJ2-7 NA NA TRBV9
TGTGGAAGCGGTGAAGCTCACGAGCAGTACTTC CGSGEAHEQYF TRBJ2-7 NA NA TRBV7-9
TGTGCCAGCAGCGCTCCCGGGACTAGCGGGAAGACAGATACGCAGTATTTT CASSAPGTSGKTDTQYF TRBJ2-3 once TRBD2 TRBV9
TGCGCCAGCAGCCCACTTGCTCCGACAGGGGCGGGCTATGGCTACACCTTC CASSPLAPTGAGYGYTF TRBJ1-2 NA TRBD1 TRBV5-1
TGTGCCAGCAGTAACCTACACCAGCCCCAGCATTTT CASSNLHQPQHF TRBJ1-5 few NA TRBV6-2/TRBV6-3
TGCGCCAGCAACCACGACACCGGCACAGATACGCAGTATTTT CASNHDTGTDTQYF TRBJ2-3 few NA TRBV5-1
TGCGCCAGCAGCCAAGGAAGCCTTTACAATGAGCAGTTCTTC CASSQGSLYNEQFF TRBJ2-1 NA NA TRBV4-1
TGTGCCAGCAGCCTCGGTGGGGTCCCCTCCTATGGCTACACCTTC CASSLGGVPSYGYTF TRBJ1-2 few NA TRBV7-9
TGCAGTGCTTCTAACCCAAGTGGTGACAATGAGCAGTTCTTC CSASNPSGDNEQFF TRBJ2-1 NA NA TRBV20-1